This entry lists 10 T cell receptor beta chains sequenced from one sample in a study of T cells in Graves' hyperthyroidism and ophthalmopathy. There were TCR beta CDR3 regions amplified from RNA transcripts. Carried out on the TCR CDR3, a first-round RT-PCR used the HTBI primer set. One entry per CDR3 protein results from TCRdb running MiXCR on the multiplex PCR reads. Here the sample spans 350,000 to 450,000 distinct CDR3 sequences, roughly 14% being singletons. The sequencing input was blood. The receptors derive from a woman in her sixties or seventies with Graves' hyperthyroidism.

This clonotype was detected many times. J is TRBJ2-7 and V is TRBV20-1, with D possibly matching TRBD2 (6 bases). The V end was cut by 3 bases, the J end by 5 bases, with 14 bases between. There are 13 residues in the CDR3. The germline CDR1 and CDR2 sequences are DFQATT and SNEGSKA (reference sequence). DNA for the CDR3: TGCAGTGCTAGCGGCGGGACTTGGGACGAGCAGTACTTC. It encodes CSASGGTWDEQYF.

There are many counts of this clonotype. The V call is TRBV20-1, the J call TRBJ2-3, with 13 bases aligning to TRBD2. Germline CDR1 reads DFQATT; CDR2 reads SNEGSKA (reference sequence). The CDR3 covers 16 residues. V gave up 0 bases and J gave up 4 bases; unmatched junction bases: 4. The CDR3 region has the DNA TGCAGTGCTAGAGATTTGACTAGCGGGAGGTCAGATACGCAGTATTTT. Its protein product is CSARDLTSGRSDTQYF.

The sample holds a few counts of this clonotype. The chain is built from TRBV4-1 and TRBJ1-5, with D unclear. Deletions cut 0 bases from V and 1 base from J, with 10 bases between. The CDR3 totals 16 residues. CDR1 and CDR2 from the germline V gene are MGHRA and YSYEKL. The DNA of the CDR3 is TGCGCCAGCAGCCAAGATTTCCCGGAAAGCAATCAGCCCCAGCATTTT. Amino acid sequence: CASSQDFPESNQPQHF.

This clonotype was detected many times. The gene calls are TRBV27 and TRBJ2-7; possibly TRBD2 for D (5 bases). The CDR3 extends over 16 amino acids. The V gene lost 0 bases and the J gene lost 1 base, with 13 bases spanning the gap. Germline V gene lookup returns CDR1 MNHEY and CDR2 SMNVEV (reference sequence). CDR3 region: CASSLSPASPSYEQYF. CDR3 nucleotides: TGTGCCAGCAGTTTATCCCCGGCTAGCCCTTCCTACGAGCAGTACTTC.

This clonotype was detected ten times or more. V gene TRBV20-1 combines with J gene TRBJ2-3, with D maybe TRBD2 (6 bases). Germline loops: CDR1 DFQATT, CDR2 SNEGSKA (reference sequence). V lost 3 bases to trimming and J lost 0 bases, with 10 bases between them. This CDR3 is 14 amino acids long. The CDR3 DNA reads TGCAGTGCTAGGGGAGCGGGTAGCACAGATACGCAGTATTTT. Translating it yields CSARGAGSTDTQYF.

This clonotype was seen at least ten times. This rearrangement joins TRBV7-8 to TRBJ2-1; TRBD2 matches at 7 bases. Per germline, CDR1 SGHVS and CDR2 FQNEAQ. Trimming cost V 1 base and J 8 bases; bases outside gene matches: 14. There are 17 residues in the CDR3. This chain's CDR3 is CASSLGLLASGGDEQFF. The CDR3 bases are TGTGCCAGCAGCTTAGGGCTATTGGCTAGCGGAGGGGATGAGCAGTTCTTC.

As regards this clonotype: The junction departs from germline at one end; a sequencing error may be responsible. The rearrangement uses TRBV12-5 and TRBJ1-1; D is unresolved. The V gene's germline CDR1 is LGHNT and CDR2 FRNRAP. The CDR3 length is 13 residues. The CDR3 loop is CANGLELNTEAFF. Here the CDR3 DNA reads TGTGCTAATGGTTTGGAGTTAAACACTGAAGCTTTCTTT. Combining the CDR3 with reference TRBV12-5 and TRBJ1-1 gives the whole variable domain DARVTQTPRHKVTEMGQEVTMRCQPILGHNTVFWYRQTMMQGLELLAYFRNRAPLDDSGMPKDRFSAEMPDATLATLKIQPSEPRDSAVYFCANGLELNTEAFFGQGTRLTVV.

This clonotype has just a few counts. The CDR3, as DNA: TGCAGCGTGAAGGGGGTCCTGAACACTGAAGCTTTCTTT. This gives the protein CSVKGVLNTEAFF. The chain links TRBV29-1 to TRBJ1-1; perhaps TRBD1 as D (6 bases). The CDR3 is 13 residues long. The V and J ends lost 6 bases and 0 bases respectively, with 11 bases between them. CDR1 SQVTM and CDR2 ANQGSEA come from the germline V gene.

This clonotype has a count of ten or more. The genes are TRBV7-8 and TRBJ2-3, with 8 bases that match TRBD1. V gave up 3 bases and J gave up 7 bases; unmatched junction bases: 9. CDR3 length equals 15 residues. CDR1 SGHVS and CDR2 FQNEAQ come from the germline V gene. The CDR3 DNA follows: TGTGCCAGCAGCTTTCCCCGGACAGGGTTAAATACGCAGTATTTT. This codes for CASSFPRTGLNTQYF.

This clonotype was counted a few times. DNA of the CDR3: TGTGCCAGCAGCCCCCCCGACCAAGAGACCCAGTACTTC. It yields the protein CASSPPDQETQYF. This rearrangement joins TRBV5-6 to TRBJ2-5; D is ambiguous. V shed 4 bases and J shed 0 bases, with 7 bases lying between them. Germline CDR1 reads SGHDT; CDR2 reads YYEEEE. The CDR3 consists of 13 residues.